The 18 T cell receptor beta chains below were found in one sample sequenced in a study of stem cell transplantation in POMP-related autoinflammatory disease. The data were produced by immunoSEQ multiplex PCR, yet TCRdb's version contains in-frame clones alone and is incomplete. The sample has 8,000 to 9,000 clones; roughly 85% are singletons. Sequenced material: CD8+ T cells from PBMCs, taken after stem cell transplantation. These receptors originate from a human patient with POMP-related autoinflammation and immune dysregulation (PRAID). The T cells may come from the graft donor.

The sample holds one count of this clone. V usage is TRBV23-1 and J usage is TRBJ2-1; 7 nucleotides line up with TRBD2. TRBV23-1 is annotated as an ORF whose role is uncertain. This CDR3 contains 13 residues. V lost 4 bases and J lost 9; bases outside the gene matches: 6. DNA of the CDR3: TGCGCCAGCAGTCGGGGAGGGCGAGGTGAGCAGTTCTTC. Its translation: CASSRGGRGEQFF.

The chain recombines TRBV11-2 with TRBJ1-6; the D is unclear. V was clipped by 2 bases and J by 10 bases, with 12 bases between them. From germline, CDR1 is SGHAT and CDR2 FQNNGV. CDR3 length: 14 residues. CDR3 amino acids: CASSLSAGRSPLHF. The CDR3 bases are TGTGCCAGCAGCTTAAGCGCAGGACGGTCACCCCTCCACTTT. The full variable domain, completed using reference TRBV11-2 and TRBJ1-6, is EAGVAQSPRYKIIEKRQSVAFWCNPISGHATLYWYQQILGQGPKLLIQFQNNGVVDDSQLPKDRFSAERLKGVDSTLKIQPAKLEDSAVYLCASSLSAGRSPLHFGNGTRLTVT.

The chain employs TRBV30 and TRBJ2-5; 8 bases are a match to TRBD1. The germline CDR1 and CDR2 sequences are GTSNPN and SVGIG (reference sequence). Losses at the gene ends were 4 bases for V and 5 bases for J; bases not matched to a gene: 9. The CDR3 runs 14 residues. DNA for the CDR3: TGTGCCTGGACCTACGGACAGGGCTTGGAGACCCAGTACTTC. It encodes CAWTYGQGLETQYF.

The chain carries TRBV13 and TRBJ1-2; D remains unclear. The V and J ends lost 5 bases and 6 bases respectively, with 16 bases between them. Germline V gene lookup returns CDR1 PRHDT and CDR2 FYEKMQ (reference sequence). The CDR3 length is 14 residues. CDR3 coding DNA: TGTGCCAGCAGCCCTCCGACGGCCCCGCATGGCTACACCTTC. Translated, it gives CASSPPTAPHGYTF. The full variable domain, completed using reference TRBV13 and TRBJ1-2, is AAGVIQSPRHLIKEKRETATLKCYPIPRHDTVYWYQQGPGQDPQFLISFYEKMQSDKGSIPDRFSAQQFSDYHSELNMSSLELGDSALYFCASSPPTAPHGYTFGSGTRLTVV.

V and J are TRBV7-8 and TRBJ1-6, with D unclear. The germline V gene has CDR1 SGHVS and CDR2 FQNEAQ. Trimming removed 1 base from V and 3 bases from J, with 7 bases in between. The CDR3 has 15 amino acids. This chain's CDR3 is CASSLEQNYNSPLHF. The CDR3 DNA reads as TGTGCCAGCAGCTTAGAACAGAACTATAATTCACCCCTCCACTTT.

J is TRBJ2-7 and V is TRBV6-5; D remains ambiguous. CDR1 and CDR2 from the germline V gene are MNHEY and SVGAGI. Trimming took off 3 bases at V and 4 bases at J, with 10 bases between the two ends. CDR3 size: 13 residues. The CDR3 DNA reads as TGTGCCAGCAGTTATATGAAGGGATACGAGCAGTACTTC. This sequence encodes CASSYMKGYEQYF.

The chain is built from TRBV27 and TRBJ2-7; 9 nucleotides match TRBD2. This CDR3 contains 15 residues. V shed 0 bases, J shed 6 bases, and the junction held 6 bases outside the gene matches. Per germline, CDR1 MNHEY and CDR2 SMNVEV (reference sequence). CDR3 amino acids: CASSLSSGSPGEQYF. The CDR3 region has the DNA TGTGCCAGCAGTTTATCTAGCGGGAGCCCTGGCGAGCAGTACTTC.

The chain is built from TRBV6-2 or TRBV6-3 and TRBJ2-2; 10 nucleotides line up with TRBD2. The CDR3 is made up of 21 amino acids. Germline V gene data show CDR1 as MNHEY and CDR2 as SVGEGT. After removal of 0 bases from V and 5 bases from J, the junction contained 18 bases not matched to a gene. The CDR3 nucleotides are TGTGCCAGCAGTTACTCCCCCGCCGGGGAAGCGGGAGGGCCTATAACCGGGGAGCTGTTTTTT. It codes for CASSYSPAGEAGGPITGELFF.

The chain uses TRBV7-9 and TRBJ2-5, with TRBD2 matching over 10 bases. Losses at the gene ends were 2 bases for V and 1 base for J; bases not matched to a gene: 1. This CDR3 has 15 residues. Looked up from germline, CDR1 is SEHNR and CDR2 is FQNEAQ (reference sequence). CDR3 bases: TGTGCCAGCAGCTTAAAGCGGGGGGGCCAAGAGACCCAGTACTTC. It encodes CASSLKRGGQETQYF.

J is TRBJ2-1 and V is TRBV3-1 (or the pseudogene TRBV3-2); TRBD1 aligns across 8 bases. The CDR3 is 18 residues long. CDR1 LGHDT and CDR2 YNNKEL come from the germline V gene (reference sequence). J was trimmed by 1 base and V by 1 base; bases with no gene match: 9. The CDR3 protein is CASSQAPDGDRSYNEQFF. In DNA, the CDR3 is TGTGCCAGCAGCCAAGCCCCCGACGGGGACAGGTCCTACAATGAGCAGTTCTTC.

For the CDR3, the DNA is TGTGCAAGCCACCGGGACAGGGGGCGCGTAAGTAGCGGGAGCTCCTACAATGAGCAGTTCTTC. It specifies CASHRDRGRVSSGSSYNEQFF. This chain connects TRBV12-2 to TRBJ2-1; the table calls TRBD2, which could not be checked here. TRBV12-2 constitutes a pseudogene. The CDR3 spans 21 residues.

CDR3: CASGQGTEAFF. The CDR3, as DNA: TGTGCCAGCGGACAGGGGACTGAAGCTTTCTTT. The chain links TRBV6-5 to TRBJ1-1; 9 positions agree with TRBD1. The J segment lost 5 bases and the V segment lost 8 bases, leaving 0 bases of the junction unmatched. CDR1 and CDR2 (germline): MNHEY, SVGAGI. CDR3 length: 11 amino acids.

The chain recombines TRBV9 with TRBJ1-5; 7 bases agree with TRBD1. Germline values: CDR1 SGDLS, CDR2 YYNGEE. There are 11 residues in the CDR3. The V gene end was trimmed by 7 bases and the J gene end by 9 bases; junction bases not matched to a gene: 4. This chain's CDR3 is CASGQGGPQHF. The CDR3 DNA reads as TGTGCCAGCGGCCAGGGGGGGCCCCAGCATTTT.

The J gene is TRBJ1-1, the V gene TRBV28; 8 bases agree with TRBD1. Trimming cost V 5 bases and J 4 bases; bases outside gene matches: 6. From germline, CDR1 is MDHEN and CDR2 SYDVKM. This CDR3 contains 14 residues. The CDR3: CASSTGGTGTEAFF. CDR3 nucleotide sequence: TGTGCCAGCAGTACAGGGGGGACTGGCACTGAAGCTTTCTTT.

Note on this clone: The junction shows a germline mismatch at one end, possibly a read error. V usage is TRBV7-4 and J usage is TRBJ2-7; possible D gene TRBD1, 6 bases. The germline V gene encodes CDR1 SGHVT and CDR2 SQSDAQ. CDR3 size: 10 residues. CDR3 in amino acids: CASSLGSGDF. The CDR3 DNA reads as TGTGCCAGCAGCTTAGGGTCAGGGGACTTC.

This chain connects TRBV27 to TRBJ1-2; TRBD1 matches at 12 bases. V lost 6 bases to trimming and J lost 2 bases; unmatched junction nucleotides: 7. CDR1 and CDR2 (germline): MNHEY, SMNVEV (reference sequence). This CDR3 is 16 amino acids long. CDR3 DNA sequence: TGTGCCAGCAGCCCGACCGGGACAGGGGGCAACTATGGCTACACCTTC. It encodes CASSPTGTGGNYGYTF.

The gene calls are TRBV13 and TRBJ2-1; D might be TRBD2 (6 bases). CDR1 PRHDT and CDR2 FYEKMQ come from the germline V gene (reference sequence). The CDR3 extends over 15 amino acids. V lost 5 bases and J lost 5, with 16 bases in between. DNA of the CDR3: TGTGCCAGCAGCCGACCGGGACTTGAGAACAATGAGCAGTTCTTC. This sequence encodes CASSRPGLENNEQFF. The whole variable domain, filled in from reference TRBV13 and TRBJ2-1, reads AAGVIQSPRHLIKEKRETATLKCYPIPRHDTVYWYQQGPGQDPQFLISFYEKMQSDKGSIPDRFSAQQFSDYHSELNMSSLELGDSALYFCASSRPGLENNEQFFGPGTRLTVL.

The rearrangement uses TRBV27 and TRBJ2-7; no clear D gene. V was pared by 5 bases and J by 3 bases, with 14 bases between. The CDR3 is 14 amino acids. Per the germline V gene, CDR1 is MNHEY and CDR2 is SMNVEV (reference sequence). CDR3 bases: TGTGCCAGCAGTCCCCAGCGCAACTTCTACGAGCAGTACTTC. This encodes CASSPQRNFYEQYF.